The T cell receptor beta chain under discussion was sequenced for a study of regulatory T cells in long-lasting Graves disease. General study findings and limits: Persistent disease showed a preference for TRBV28, TRBJ1-2 and TRBJ2-5.

Combining iRepertoire HTBI primers with Arm-PCR of CDR3 regions, the authors built TCR beta libraries. TCRdb re-called the multiplex PCR reads through MiXCR, storing one row per CDR3 protein. This sample has fewer than 650,000 distinct CDR3 sequences, with roughly 15% found just once. The table lists this clonotype with a few counts. Its antigen is still unknown. Time point specified: newly diagnosed GD, antithyroid drugs for less than 3 months. Extracted PBMC RNA gave rise to the TCR library. CDR3 size: 16 residues. Germline assignment: CDR1 DFQATT and CDR2 SNEGSKA (reference sequence). Trimming cost V 3 bases and J 3 bases, with 21 bases left between them. This sample was also put to use in a study of T cells in Graves' hyperthyroidism and ophthalmopathy. From that report: With the HTBI primer set, the TCR CDR3 went through a first round of RT-PCR.

Sequences were derived from peripheral blood mononuclear cells (PBMCs), sampled at new diagnosis, from a patient treated with antithyroid drugs. The chain links TRBV20-1 to TRBJ2-7; D gene uncertain. The TCR comes from a woman in her thirties with Graves disease. The CDR3 loop reads CSASRLKTAASYEQYF. In DNA form, the CDR3 reads TGCAGTGCTAGCAGATTGAAGACTGCCGCCAGCTACGAGCAGTACTTC.